The next 7 T cell receptor beta chains were all read from a single sample in a study of shared clonotypes between healthy human individuals. TCRdb's table, derived via immunoSEQ multiplex PCR, lists solely in-frame clones and lacks some. The data hold roughly 1,500,000 clones, with 95% to 99% observed a single time. Sequenced input: naive CD4+ T cells sorted from blood. Subset reported: CD45RA+ positively selected. These receptors were collected from a man aged 25 to 40 in good health.

In its sample, this clone was seen once. The V call is TRBV6-1, the J call TRBJ1-1, with D possibly matching TRBD1 (5 bases). V shed 3 bases and J shed 1 base, with 12 bases lying between them. There are 15 residues in the CDR3. CDR1 is MNHNS, CDR2 SASEGT, per germline. The chain's CDR3 is CASSERAGTNTEAFF. DNA of the CDR3: TGTGCCAGCAGTGAGCGTGCGGGGACGAACACTGAAGCTTTCTTT.

The CDR3 loop reads CASSLASPYGYTF. In DNA form, the CDR3 reads TGTGCCAGCAGCTTGGCCAGCCCCTATGGCTACACCTTC. The chain recombines TRBV5-6 with TRBJ1-2; D is unresolved. This CDR3 comprises 13 residues. Trimming removed 0 bases at V and 4 bases at J, with 7 bases between. Germline lookup yields CDR1 SGHDT and CDR2 YYEEEE.

The chain combines TRBV6-6 with TRBJ2-3; tentatively, D is TRBD2 (6 bases). Germline loops: CDR1 MNHNY, CDR2 SVGAGI (reference sequence). This CDR3 is built from 12 residues. The V end was cut by 8 bases, the J end by 1 base, with 7 bases between. CDR3 residues: CASGGGTDTQYF. As DNA, the CDR3 is TGTGCCAGCGGAGGGGGCACAGATACGCAGTATTTT.

The chain recombines TRBV2 with TRBJ2-7; D possibly uses TRBD1 or TRBD2 (5 bases each). The ends were cut back, 7 bases at V and 2 bases at J, with 12 bases in the middle. The CDR3 runs to 13 residues. The germline CDR1 and CDR2 sequences are SNHLY and FYNNEI. The CDR3: CASMGRIAYEQYF. CDR3 nucleotides: TGTGCCAGCATGGGACGTATAGCCTACGAGCAGTACTTC.

The chain has TRBV25-1 and TRBJ1-1; D remains ambiguous. The CDR3 is made up of 14 amino acids. Germline V gene sequence: CDR1 MGHDK, CDR2 SYGVNS. Trimming took off 4 bases at V and 1 base at J, with 10 bases between the two ends. This chain's CDR3 is CASSGLPKNTEAFF. As DNA, the CDR3 is TGTGCCAGCAGTGGACTTCCCAAGAACACTGAAGCTTTCTTT.

This chain joins TRBV11-2 and TRBJ2-2, with D perhaps TRBD2 (5 bases). The germline CDR1 and CDR2 sequences are SGHAT and FQNNGV. The V and J ends lost 5 bases and 3 bases respectively, with 13 bases between them. CDR3 length: 15 amino acids. The CDR3 spells CASSDGVSHTGELFF. The CDR3 DNA follows: TGTGCCAGCAGCGACGGGGTCAGCCACACCGGGGAGCTGTTTTTT.

The V gene is TRBV11-3, the J gene TRBJ1-5; D perhaps matches TRBD1 (6 bases). V was trimmed by 2 bases and J by 4 bases, leaving 15 bases between them. The CDR3 consists of 16 residues. Germline CDR1 and CDR2: SGHNT and YENEEA. CDR3 amino acids: CASSLKPTGINQPQHF. The CDR3 region has the DNA TGTGCCAGCAGCTTAAAGCCTACAGGGATAAATCAGCCCCAGCATTTT.